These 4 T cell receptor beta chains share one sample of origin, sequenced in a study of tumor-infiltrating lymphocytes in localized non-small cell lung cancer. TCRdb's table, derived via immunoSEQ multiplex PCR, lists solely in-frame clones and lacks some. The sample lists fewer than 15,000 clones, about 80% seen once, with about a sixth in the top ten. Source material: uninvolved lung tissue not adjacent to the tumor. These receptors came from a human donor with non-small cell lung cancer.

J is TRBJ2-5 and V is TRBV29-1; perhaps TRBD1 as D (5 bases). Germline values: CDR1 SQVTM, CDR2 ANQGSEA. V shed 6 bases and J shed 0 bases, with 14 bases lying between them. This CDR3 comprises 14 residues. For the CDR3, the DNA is TGCAGCGTACGTAGGGGCTCGTACCAAGAGACCCAGTACTTC. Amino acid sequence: CSVRRGSYQETQYF.

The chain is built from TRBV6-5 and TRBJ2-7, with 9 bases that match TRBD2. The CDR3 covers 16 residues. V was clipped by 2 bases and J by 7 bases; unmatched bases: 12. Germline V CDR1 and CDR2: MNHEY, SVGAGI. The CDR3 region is CASSYTGIAGVGEQYF. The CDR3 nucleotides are TGTGCCAGCAGTTACACCGGAATAGCGGGAGTAGGAGAGCAGTACTTC.

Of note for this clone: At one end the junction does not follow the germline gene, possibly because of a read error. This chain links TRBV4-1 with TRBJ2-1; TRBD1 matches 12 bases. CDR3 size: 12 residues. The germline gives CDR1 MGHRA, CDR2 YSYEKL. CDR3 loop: CASSRGTGGKIF. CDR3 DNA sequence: TGCGCCAGCAGCCGCGGGACAGGGGGCAAAATCTTC.

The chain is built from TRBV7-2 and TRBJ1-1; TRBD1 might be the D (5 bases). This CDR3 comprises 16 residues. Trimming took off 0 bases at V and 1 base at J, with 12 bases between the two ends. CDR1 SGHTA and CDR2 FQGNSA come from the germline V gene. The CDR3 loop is CASSLAGDSWNTEAFF. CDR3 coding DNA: TGTGCCAGCAGCTTAGCCGGCGACAGTTGGAACACTGAAGCTTTCTTT. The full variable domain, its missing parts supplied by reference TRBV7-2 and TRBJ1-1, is GAGVSQSPSNKVTEKGKDVELRCDPISGHTALYWYRQSLGQGLEFLIYFQGNSAPDKSGLPSDRFSAERTGGSVSTLTIQRTQQEDSAVYLCASSLAGDSWNTEAFFGQGTRLTVV.